This T cell receptor (beta chain) emerged from a study of CXCR3-negative and CXCR3-positive naive CD8 T cells. Study information: Summed over all libraries, TRB reads came to around 140 million, with about 1.5 +/- 0.3 million per library.

Cells classed as naive CD8+ T cells were CD45RO-CCR7+CD27+CD95-. About this clonotype itself: The antigen remains undetermined.

Notes on the study in general: Greater hydrophobicity was found in TRB CDR3s of CXCR3-positive naive cells than of CXCR3-negative naive cells. Naive CXCR3-negative and CXCR3-positive cells had similar TRBV-TRBJ usage; memory differed. Memory CD8+ T cell repertoires were far less diverse than both naive subsets.

5' RACE with UMI labels generated the TRB cDNA libraries. TCRdb reprocessed the 5' RACE reads, keeping one entry per CDR3 protein, no DNA. This sample contains about 63,000 distinct CDR3 sequences. There are 13 residues in the CDR3. Germline V gene lookup returns CDR1 MNHEY and CDR2 SVGEGT. The sequence was collected from a human donor in good health. Some clones in this sample may be carry-over from other donors' samples. The gene calls are TRBV6-2 or TRBV6-3 and TRBJ1-5. The sample taken for sequencing was naive CXCR3+ CD8+ T cells from blood. Subset meaning: CD45RO-CCR7+CD27+CD95- naive CD8+ T cells expressing CXCR3 (TNR3+). CDR3 loop: CASSEWSNQPQHF.